These 21 T cell receptor beta chains were all obtained from the same sample, sequenced in a study of shared clonotypes between healthy human individuals. Generated by immunoSEQ multiplex PCR, the TCRdb table keeps only in-frame clones and is missing some. This repertoire shows 950,000 to 1,100,000 clones, 70% to 80% found once; its top ten account for roughly 1.5%. The sample comprised memory CD4+ T cells sorted from blood. Sample subset: CD45RA-negative fraction. The receptors stem from a man younger than 30 in good health.

The rearrangement links TRBV28 to TRBJ1-3, with TRBD1 identical over 12 bases. Germline CDR1 and CDR2: MDHEN and SYDVKM. V shed 4 bases and J 4 bases; nucleotides not matched to a gene: 5. The CDR3 loop spans 16 amino acids. Here the CDR3 reads CASSSGGQGAGNTIYF. The DNA of the CDR3 is TGTGCCAGCAGTTCTGGGGGACAGGGGGCAGGAAACACCATATATTTT. Full variable domain (missing parts from reference TRBV28 and TRBJ1-3): DVKVTQSSRYLVKRTGEKVFLECVQDMDHENMFWYRQDPGLGLRLIYFSYDVKMKEKGDIPEGYSVSREKKERFSLILESASTNQTSMYLCASSSGGQGAGNTIYFGEGSWLTVV.

This clone is a singleton in its sample. The V gene is TRBV5-1, the J gene TRBJ2-5; 8 nucleotides align to TRBD1. Per the germline V gene, CDR1 is SGHRS and CDR2 is YFSETQ. The length of the CDR3 is 16 residues. Germline trimming cut 7 bases from V and 3 bases from J; bases unmatched to any gene: 14. The CDR3 region is CASLELDRGGKETQYF. For the CDR3, the DNA is TGCGCCAGCCTAGAGCTTGACAGGGGCGGGAAAGAGACCCAGTACTTC.

This clone was counted many times. V usage is TRBV2 and J usage is TRBJ1-2; D is undetermined. Trimming shortened V by 4 bases and J by 3 bases, and 9 bases separated the two germline ends. The CDR3 extends over 13 amino acids. The germline V gene encodes CDR1 SNHLY and CDR2 FYNNEI. CDR3 residues: CASSVRRDYGYTF. The CDR3 bases are TGTGCCAGCAGTGTCCGCCGGGACTATGGCTACACCTTC.

V gene TRBV30 combines with J gene TRBJ2-1; maybe TRBD2 (7 bases). The CDR3 totals 19 residues. The germline V and J ends were trimmed by 2 bases and 1 base, with 24 bases remaining between them. Germline V gene data show CDR1 as GTSNPN and CDR2 as SVGIG (reference sequence). CDR3 bases: TGTGCCTGGAGTCCCCCTGCGGGGGCTAGTGTCCAATCCTACAATGAGCAGTTCTTC. It is translated as CAWSPPAGASVQSYNEQFF. Based on the CDR3 plus reference TRBV30 and TRBJ2-1, the full variable domain is SQTIHQWPATLVQPVGSPLSLECTVEGTSNPNLYWYRQAAGRGLQLLFYSVGIGQISSEVPQNLSASRPQDRQFILSSKKLLLSDSGFYLCAWSPPAGASVQSYNEQFFGPGTRLTVL.

V is TRBV7-6 and J is TRBJ1-1; D is unresolved. The CDR3 totals 13 residues. Germline V CDR1 and CDR2: SGHVS, FNYEAQ. V was shortened by 6 bases and J by 0 bases, with 8 bases between the two germline ends. The DNA for the CDR3 is TGTGCCAGCAGTCGTAACATGAACACTGAAGCTTTCTTT. It encodes CASSRNMNTEAFF.

About this clone: Other DNA sequences in this specimen translate into the identical CDR3. The rearrangement joins TRBV7-2 to TRBJ2-3, with D uncertain. V dropped 5 bases and J dropped 2 bases, with 11 bases sitting between them. CDR1 is SGHTA, CDR2 FQGNSA, per germline. The CDR3 contains 14 residues. CDR3 in DNA: TGTGCCAGCAGCCCTCGGAGAGACACAGATACGCAGTATTTT. It specifies CASSPRRDTDTQYF.

This clone was recorded only once. The J gene is TRBJ2-4, the V gene TRBV30, with D tentatively TRBD2 (5 bases). Looked up from germline, CDR1 is GTSNPN and CDR2 is SVGIG (reference sequence). The CDR3 sequence is 12 residues long. Trimming cost V 6 bases and J 4 bases, with 10 bases left between them. The CDR3 here is CACRTPKNIQYF. The CDR3 DNA is TGTGCCTGTAGGACTCCTAAAAACATTCAGTACTTC.

The chain joins TRBV30 to TRBJ2-7, with 11 bases lining up with TRBD1. Trimming cost V 2 bases and J 6 bases; bases outside gene matches: 6. Germline CDR1 and CDR2: GTSNPN and SVGIG (reference sequence). This CDR3 comprises 14 residues. CDR3 sequence reads: CAWSTGQGAGEQYF. CDR3 coding DNA: TGTGCCTGGAGTACCGGACAGGGGGCCGGCGAGCAGTACTTC.

The rearrangement uses TRBV28 and TRBJ1-1; perhaps TRBD1 as D (6 bases). CDR3 length: 15 amino acids. Germline CDR1 reads MDHEN; CDR2 reads SYDVKM. With 5 bases removed from V and 4 bases from J, the gap between germline ends came to 17 bases. The CDR3 is CASSPQRGGGTEAFF. The CDR3 coding sequence is TGTGCCAGCAGTCCCCAACGGGGGGGCGGCACTGAAGCTTTCTTT.

The chain uses TRBV19 and TRBJ1-3; tentative D call: TRBD1 (6 bases). From germline, CDR1 is LNHDA and CDR2 SQIVND (reference sequence). The CDR3 spans 16 residues. V shed 6 bases and J shed 2 bases, with 17 bases lying between them. The CDR3 spells CASRSGAPSAGNTIYF. The CDR3 bases are TGTGCCAGTAGATCGGGGGCGCCGTCGGCTGGAAACACCATATATTTT.

This clone was recorded only once. This chain connects TRBV7-3 to TRBJ2-2, with TRBD1 as a possible D gene (5 bases). Trimming cost V 1 base and J 1 base, with 7 bases left between them. The CDR3 has 15 amino acids. Germline CDR1 and CDR2: SGHTA and FQGTGA. CDR3 sequence reads: CASSLSRENTGELFF. The CDR3 nucleotides read TGTGCCAGCAGCTTAAGCAGGGAGAACACCGGGGAGCTGTTTTTT.

The rearrangement links TRBV28 to TRBJ2-5, with a possible D match to TRBD2 (6 bases). Germline V gene lookup returns CDR1 MDHEN and CDR2 SYDVKM. Trimming pared 5 bases from V and 0 bases from J, leaving 13 bases between. This CDR3 is built from 15 residues. This CDR3 is CASSGRAGHQETQYF. The CDR3 DNA reads as TGTGCCAGCAGTGGGCGGGCGGGGCACCAAGAGACCCAGTACTTC.

The chain combines TRBV10-3 with TRBJ1-3; TRBD1 is a possible D gene (5 bases). This CDR3 is built from 16 residues. Germline V CDR1 and CDR2: ENHRY, SYGVKD. Trimming shortened V by 3 bases and J by 4 bases, and 16 bases separated the two germline ends. The CDR3 region is CAISEGGVIIGNTIYF. As DNA, the CDR3 is TGTGCCATCAGTGAAGGAGGGGTTATAATCGGAAACACCATATATTTT.

A single count supports this clone. The chain carries TRBV11-2 and TRBJ1-2; possible D gene TRBD1, 5 bases. The germline CDR1 and CDR2 sequences are SGHAT and FQNNGV. Trimming took 5 bases from V and 3 from J, leaving 10 bases between them. The CDR3 spans 13 residues. The CDR3 loop reads CASSLTAYYGYTF. In DNA, the CDR3 is TGTGCCAGCAGCCTGACAGCATACTATGGCTACACCTTC.

V and J are TRBV5-4 and TRBJ2-7, with 9 positions matching TRBD2. This CDR3 is built from 15 residues. V shed 1 base and J 7 bases; nucleotides not matched to a gene: 9. Looked up from germline, CDR1 is SGHNT and CDR2 is YYREEE (reference sequence). CDR3 residues: CASSLSGGRAEEQYF. DNA of the CDR3: TGTGCCAGCAGCTTGAGTGGCGGGAGGGCCGAAGAGCAGTACTTC.

To note about this clone: This same CDR3 is encoded by further DNA sequences in the sample. This chain links TRBV7-2 with TRBJ2-7; possibly TRBD1 for D (6 bases). This CDR3 region has 15 residues. CDR1 and CDR2 (germline): SGHTA, FQGNSA. The germline V and J ends were trimmed by 0 bases and 2 bases, with 11 bases remaining between them. CDR3 bases: TGTGCCAGCAGCTTAGCCAGGACAGCAGCCTACGAGCAGTACTTC. Translating gives CASSLARTAAYEQYF. Full variable domain (remainder filled in from reference TRBV7-2 and TRBJ2-7): GAGVSQSPSNKVTEKGKDVELRCDPISGHTALYWYRQSLGQGLEFLIYFQGNSAPDKSGLPSDRFSAERTGGSVSTLTIQRTQQEDSAVYLCASSLARTAAYEQYFGPGTRLTVT.

The chain couples TRBV6-6 to TRBJ1-4, with TRBD1 matching 9 bases. This CDR3 contains 13 residues. Germline loops: CDR1 MNHNY, CDR2 SVGAGI (reference sequence). Losses at the gene ends were 10 bases for V and 5 bases for J; bases not matched to a gene: 5. In DNA, the CDR3 is TGTGCCACCTCCGGGACAGGGAATGAAAAACTGTTTTTT. Protein sequence: CATSGTGNEKLFF.

This clone has a single count. J is TRBJ2-7 and V is TRBV4-1, with D unclear. V was trimmed by 4 bases and J by 2 bases, leaving 15 bases between them. This CDR3 is 15 amino acids long. Germline V CDR1 and CDR2: MGHRA, YSYEKL. The CDR3 DNA is TGCGCCAGCAGCCCCCGAACGAACGAGCCCTACGAGCAGTACTTC. Protein sequence: CASSPRTNEPYEQYF.

The rearrangement uses TRBV19 and TRBJ2-1; TRBD1 agrees at 11 bases. Germline assignment: CDR1 LNHDA and CDR2 SQIVND (reference sequence). The CDR3 consists of 15 residues. V was pared by 7 bases and J by 5 bases, with 7 bases of the junction left unmatched. CDR3 nucleotides: TGTGCCAGTACCCCTCGGACAGGGGGCAACAATGAGCAGTTCTTC. This gives the protein CASTPRTGGNNEQFF.

V and J are TRBV6-1 and TRBJ1-2, with TRBD1 identical over 12 bases. Germline lookup yields CDR1 MNHNS and CDR2 SASEGT. The CDR3 spans 15 residues. Losses at the gene ends were 6 bases for V and 7 bases for J; bases not matched to a gene: 9. CDR3 sequence reads: CASREPGTGGFGYTF. DNA of the CDR3: TGTGCCAGCAGGGAACCCGGGACAGGGGGCTTTGGCTACACCTTC.

The chain uses TRBV29-1 and TRBJ2-7; TRBD1 agrees at 7 bases. Germline-derived CDR1 and CDR2 are SQVTM and ANQGSEA. V was pared by 3 bases and J by 7 bases, with 9 bases of the junction left unmatched. CDR3 length: 13 residues. The CDR3 DNA follows: TGCAGCGTTGATCCAACAGGGGCAAGGGAGCAGTACTTC. This translates into CSVDPTGAREQYF.